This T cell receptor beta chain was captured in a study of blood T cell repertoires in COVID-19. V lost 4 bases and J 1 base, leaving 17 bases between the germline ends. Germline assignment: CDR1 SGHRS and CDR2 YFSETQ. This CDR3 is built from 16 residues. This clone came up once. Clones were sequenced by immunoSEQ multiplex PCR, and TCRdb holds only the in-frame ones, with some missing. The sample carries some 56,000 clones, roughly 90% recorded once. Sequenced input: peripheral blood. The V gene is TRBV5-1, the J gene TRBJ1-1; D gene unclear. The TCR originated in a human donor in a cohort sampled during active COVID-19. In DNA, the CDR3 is TGCGCCAGCAGCCAAAGGGAGGTGAACCCGAACACTGAAGCTTTCTTT. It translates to CASSQREVNPNTEAFF.